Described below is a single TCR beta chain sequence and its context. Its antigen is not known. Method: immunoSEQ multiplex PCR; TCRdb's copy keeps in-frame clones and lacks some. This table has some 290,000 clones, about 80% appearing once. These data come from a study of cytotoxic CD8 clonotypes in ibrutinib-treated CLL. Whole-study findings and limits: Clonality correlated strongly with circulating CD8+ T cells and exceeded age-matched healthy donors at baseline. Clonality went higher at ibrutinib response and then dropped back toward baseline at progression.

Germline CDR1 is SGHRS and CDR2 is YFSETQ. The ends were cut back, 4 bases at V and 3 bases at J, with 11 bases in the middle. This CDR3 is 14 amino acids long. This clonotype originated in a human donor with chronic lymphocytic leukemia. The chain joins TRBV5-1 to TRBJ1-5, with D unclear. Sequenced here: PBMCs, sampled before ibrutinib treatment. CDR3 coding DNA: TGCGCCAGCAGCAGCGGGCTCAACAATCAGCCCCAGCATTTT. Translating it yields CASSSGLNNQPQHF.